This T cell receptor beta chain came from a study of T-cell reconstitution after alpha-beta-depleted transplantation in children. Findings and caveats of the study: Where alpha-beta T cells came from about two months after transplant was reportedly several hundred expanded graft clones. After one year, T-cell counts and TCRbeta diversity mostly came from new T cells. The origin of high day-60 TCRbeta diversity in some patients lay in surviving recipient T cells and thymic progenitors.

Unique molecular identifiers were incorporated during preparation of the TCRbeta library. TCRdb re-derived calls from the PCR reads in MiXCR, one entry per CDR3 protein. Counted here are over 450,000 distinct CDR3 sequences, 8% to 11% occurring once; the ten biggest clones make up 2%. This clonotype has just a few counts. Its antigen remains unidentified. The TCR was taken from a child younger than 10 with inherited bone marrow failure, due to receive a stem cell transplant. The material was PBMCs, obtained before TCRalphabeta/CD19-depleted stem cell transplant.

CDR3 sequence reads: CASSSRDGPYEQYF. In nucleotides, the CDR3 is TGTGCCAGCAGTTCCCGGGACGGTCCCTACGAGCAGTACTTC. The chain carries TRBV28 and TRBJ2-7; TRBD1 or TRBD2 may be the D gene (5 bases each). CDR1 and CDR2 (germline): MDHEN, SYDVKM. V lost 4 bases and J lost 2, with 12 bases in between. The CDR3 is 14 residues long.